Sequencing of this T cell receptor beta chain was carried out in a study of Ad26.COV2.S vaccination and SARS-CoV-2 variants. Study-wide results and caveats: Participants in the vaccine arm had higher spike-specific TCR breadth; placebo recipients had lower. Measures of TCR breadth and depth may have fallen short of total T cell responses.

Indicated treatment: over 15 received Ad26.COV2.S at low or high dose, single or two shots; about 5 received placebo; per-sample allocation not given. Sampling was performed 63 days after the first vaccine or placebo injection. V was cut by 5 bases and J by 10 bases, with 18 bases left in between. The CDR3 runs 14 residues. In germline, CDR1 is SGHNT, CDR2 YENEEA. With respect to this clone: What it binds is unknown.

The data were produced by immunoSEQ multiplex PCR, yet TCRdb's version contains in-frame clones alone and is incomplete. The table records approximately 340,000 clones, 70% to 90% of them present only once. The V gene is TRBV11-3, the J gene TRBJ2-1; TRBD1 might be the D (6 bases). The sequences come from peripheral blood, collected in a trial of Ad26.COV2.S vaccine versus placebo. This sequence was found in a person between 18 and 59 years old who received the Ad26.COV2.S COVID-19 vaccine or a placebo. The CDR3 coding sequence is TGTGCCAGCAGCCTCACGAGACAGGACCGGGAGCAGTTCTTC. Amino acid sequence: CASSLTRQDREQFF.